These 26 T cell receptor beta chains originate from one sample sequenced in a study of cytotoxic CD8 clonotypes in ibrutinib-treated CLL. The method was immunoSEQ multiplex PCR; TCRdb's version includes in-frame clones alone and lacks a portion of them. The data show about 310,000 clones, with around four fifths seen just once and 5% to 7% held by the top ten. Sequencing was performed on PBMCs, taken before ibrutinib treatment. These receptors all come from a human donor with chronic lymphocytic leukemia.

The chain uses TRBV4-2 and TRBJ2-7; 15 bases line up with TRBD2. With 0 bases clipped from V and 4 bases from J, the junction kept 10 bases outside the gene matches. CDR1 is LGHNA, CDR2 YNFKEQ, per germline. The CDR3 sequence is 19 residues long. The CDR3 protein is CASSQDPSGLAGGQYEQYF. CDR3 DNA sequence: TGTGCCAGCAGCCAAGATCCGTCGGGACTAGCGGGAGGTCAATACGAGCAGTACTTC.

This CDR3 reads CASSQDLRAGEKLFF. CDR3 coding DNA: TGTGCCAGCAGCCAAGATTTAAGGGCCGGTGAAAAACTGTTTTTT. The chain is built from TRBV4-2 and TRBJ1-4; D remains ambiguous. Germline V CDR1 and CDR2: LGHNA, YNFKEQ. CDR3 size: 15 residues. Trimming left V 0 bases short and J 7 bases short, with 12 bases between.

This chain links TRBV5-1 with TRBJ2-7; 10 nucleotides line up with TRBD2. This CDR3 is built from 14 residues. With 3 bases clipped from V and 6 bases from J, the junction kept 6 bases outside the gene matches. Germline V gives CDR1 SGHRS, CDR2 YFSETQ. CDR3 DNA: TGCGCCAGCAGCTCCGGGACTAGCGTTGGCGAGCAGTACTTC. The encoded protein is CASSSGTSVGEQYF.

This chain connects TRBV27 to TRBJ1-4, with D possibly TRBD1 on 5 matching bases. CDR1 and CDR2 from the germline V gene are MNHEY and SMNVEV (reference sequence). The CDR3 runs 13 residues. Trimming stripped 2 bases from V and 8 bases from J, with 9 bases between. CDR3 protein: CASSLKGSEKLFF. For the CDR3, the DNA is TGTGCCAGCAGTTTAAAGGGGAGCGAAAAACTGTTTTTT. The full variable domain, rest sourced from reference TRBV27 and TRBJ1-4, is EAQVTQNPRYLITVTGKKLTVTCSQNMNHEYMSWYRQDPGLGLRQIYYSMNVEVTDKGDVPEGYKVSRKEKRNFPLILESPSPNQTSLYFCASSLKGSEKLFFGSGTQLSVL.

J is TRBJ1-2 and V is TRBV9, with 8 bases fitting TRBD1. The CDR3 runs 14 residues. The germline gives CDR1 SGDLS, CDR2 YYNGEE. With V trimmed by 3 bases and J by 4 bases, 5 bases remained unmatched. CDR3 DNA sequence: TGTGCCAGCAGCGAGAGACAGGGGCGCTATGGCTACACCTTC. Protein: CASSERQGRYGYTF.

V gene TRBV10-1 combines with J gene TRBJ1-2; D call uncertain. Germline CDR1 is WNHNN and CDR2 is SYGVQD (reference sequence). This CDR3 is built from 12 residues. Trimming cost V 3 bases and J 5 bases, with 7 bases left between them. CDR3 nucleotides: TGCGCCAGCAGTGACTTTGCTTATGGCTACACCTTC. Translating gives CASSDFAYGYTF.

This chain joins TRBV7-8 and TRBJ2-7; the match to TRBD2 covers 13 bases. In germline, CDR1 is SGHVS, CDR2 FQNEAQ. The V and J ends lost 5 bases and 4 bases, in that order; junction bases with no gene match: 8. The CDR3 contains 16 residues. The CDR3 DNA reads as TGTGCCAGCAGCGCGGAACCGGGACTAGCGGGATACGAGCAGTACTTC. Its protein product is CASSAEPGLAGYEQYF.

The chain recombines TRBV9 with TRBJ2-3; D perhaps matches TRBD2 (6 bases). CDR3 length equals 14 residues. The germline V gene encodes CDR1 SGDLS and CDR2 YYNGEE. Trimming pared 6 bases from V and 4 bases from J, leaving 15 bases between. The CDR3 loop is CASNPRGSPDTQYF. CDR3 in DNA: TGTGCCAGCAATCCCCGGGGGAGCCCAGATACGCAGTATTTT.

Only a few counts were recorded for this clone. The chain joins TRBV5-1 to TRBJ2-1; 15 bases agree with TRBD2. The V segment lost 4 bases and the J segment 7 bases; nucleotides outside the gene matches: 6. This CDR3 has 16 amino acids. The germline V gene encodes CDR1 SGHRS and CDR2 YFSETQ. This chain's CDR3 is CASSASGTSGRNEQFF. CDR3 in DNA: TGCGCCAGCAGCGCCTCCGGGACTAGCGGGAGGAATGAGCAGTTCTTC.

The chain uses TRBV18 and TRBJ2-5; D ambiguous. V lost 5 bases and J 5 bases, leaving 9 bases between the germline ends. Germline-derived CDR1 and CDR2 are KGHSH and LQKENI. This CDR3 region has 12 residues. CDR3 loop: CASSLSGETQYF. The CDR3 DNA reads TGTGCCAGCTCATTATCGGGCGAGACCCAGTACTTC.

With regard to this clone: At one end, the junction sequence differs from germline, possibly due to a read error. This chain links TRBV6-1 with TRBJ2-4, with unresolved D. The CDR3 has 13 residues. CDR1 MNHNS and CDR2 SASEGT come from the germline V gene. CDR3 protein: CASTELAKNIQYF. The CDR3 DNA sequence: TGTGCCAGCACTGAACTAGCCAAAAACATTCAGTACTTC.

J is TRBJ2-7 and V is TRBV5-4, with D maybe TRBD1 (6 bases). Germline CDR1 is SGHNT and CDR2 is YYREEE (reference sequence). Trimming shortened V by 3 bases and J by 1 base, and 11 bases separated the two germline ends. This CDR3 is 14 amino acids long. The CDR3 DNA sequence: TGTGCCAGCAGCTCAGCGACAGGATCCTACGAGCAGTACTTC. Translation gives CASSSATGSYEQYF.

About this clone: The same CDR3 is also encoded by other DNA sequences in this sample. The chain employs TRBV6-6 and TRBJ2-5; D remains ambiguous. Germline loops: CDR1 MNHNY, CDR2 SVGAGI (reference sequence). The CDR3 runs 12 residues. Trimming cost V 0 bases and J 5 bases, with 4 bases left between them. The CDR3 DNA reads TGTGCCAGCAGTTACTCGGGGGAGACCCAGTACTTC. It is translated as CASSYSGETQYF.

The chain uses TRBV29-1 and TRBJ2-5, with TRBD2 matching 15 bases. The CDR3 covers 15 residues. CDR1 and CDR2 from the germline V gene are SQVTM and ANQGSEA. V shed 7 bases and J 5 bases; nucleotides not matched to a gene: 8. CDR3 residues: CSEWTSGRASETQYF. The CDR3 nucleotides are TGCAGCGAATGGACTAGCGGGAGGGCTTCTGAGACCCAGTACTTC. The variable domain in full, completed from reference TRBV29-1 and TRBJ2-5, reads SAVISQKPSRDICQRGTSLTIQCQVDSQVTMMFWYRQQPGQSLTLIATANQGSEATYESGFVIDKFPISRPNLTFSTLTVSNMSPEDSSIYLCSEWTSGRASETQYFGPGTRLLVL.

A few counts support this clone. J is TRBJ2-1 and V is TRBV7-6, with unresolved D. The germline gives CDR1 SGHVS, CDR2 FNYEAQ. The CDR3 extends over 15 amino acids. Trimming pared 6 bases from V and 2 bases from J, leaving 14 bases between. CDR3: CASRVNQRPYNEQFF. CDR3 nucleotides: TGTGCCAGCAGAGTTAACCAGAGACCCTACAATGAGCAGTTCTTC. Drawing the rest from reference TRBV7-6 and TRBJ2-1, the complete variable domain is GAGVSQSPRYKVTKRGQDVALRCDPISGHVSLYWYRQALGQGPEFLTYFNYEAQQDKSGLPNDRFSAERPEGSISTLTIQRTEQRDSAMYRCASRVNQRPYNEQFFGPGTRLTVL.

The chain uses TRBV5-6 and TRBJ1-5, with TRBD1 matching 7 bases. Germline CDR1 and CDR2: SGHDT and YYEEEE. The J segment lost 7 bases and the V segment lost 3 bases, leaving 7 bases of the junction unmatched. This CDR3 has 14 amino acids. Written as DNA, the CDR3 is TGTGCCAGCAGCTCCTACGACAGGGACCAGCCCCAGCATTTT. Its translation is CASSSYDRDQPQHF.

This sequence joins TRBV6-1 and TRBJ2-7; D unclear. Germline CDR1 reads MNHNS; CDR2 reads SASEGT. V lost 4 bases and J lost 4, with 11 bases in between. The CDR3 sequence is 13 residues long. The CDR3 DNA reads TGTGCCAGCAGTGCCCCCGTCGGGTACGAGCAGTACTTC. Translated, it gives CASSAPVGYEQYF.

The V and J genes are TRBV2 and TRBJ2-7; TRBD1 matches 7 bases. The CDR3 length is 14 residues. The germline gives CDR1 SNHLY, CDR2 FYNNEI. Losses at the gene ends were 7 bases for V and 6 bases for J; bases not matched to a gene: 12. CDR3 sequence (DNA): TGTGCCAGCACCCAAAGGCAGGGGGTGGGCGAGCAGTACTTC. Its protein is CASTQRQGVGEQYF.

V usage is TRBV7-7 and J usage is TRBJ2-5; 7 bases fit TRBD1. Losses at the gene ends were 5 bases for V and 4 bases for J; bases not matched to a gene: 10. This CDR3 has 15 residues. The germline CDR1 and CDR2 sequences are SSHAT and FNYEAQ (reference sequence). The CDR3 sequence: CASSGIQPGGETQYF. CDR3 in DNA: TGTGCCAGCAGCGGGATACAACCAGGGGGAGAGACCCAGTACTTC. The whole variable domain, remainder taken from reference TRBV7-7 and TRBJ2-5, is GAGVSQSPRYKVTKRGQDVTLRCDPISSHATLYWYQQALGQGPEFLTYFNYEAQPDKSGLPSDRFSAERPEGSISTLTIQRTEQRDSAMYRCASSGIQPGGETQYFGPGTRLLVL.

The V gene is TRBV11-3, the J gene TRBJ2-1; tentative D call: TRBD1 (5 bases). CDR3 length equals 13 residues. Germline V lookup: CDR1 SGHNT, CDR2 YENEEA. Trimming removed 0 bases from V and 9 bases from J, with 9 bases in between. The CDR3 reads CASSLDQGSEQFF. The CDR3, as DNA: TGTGCCAGCAGCTTAGACCAGGGAAGTGAGCAGTTCTTC.

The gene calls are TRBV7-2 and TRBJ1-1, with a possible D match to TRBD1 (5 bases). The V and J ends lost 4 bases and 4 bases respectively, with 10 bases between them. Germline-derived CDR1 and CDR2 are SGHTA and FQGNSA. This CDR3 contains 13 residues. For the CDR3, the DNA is TGTGCCAGCAGCTCAGGGTGGTTCACTGAAGCTTTCTTT. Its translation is CASSSGWFTEAFF.

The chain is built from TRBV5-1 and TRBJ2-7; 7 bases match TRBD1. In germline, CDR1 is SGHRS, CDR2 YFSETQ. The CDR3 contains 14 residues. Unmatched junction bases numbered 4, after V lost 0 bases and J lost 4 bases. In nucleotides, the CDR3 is TGCGCCAGCAGCTTGGCCGGGGACAGTTACGAGCAGTACTTC. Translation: CASSLAGDSYEQYF.

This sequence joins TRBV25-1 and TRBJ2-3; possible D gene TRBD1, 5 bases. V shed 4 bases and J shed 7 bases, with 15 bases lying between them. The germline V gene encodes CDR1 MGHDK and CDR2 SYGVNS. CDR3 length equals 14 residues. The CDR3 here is CASSVDSSKHTQYF. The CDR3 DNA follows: TGTGCCAGCAGTGTAGACAGTTCGAAGCATACGCAGTATTTT.

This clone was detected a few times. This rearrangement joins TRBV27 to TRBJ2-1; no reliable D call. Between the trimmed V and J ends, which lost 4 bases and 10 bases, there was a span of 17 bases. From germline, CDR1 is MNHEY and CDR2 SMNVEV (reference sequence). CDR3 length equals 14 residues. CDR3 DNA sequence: TGTGCCAGCAGTTCGGAGACTGGGTTTGTGGAGCAGTTCTTC. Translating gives CASSSETGFVEQFF.

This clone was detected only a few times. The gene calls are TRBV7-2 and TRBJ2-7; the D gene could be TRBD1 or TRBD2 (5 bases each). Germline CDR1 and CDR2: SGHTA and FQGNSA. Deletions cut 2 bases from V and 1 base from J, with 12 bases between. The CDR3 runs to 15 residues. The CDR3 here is CASSLHPGQSYEQYF. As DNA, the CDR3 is TGTGCCAGCAGCTTACATCCGGGGCAATCCTACGAGCAGTACTTC.

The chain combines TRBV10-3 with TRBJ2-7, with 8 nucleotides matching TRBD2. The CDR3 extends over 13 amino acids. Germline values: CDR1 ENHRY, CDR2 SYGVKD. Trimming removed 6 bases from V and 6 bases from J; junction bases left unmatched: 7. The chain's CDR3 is CAIREGTSFEQYF. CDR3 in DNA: TGTGCCATCAGGGAGGGGACTAGTTTCGAGCAGTACTTC.